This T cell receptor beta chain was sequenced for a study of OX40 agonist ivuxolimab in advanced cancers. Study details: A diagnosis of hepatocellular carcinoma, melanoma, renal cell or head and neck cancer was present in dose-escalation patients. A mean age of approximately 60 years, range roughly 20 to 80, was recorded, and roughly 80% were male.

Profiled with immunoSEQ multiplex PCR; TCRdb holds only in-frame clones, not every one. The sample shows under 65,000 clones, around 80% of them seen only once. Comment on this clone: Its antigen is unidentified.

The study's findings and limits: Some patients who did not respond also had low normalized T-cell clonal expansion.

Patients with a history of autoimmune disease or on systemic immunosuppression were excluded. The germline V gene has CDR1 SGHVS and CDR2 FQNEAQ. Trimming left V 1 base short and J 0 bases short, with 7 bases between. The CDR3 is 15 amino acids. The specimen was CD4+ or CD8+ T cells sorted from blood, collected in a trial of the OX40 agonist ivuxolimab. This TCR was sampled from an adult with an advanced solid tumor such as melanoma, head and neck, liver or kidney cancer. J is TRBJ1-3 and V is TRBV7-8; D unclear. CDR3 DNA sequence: TGTGCCAGCAGCTTAGTCGGCAACTCTGGAAACACCATATATTTT. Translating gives CASSLVGNSGNTIYF.